This T cell receptor beta chain was sequenced in a study of glioma-infiltrating T cells after dendritic cell vaccination. Study background: Patients received three intradermal dendritic cell vaccine injections at biweekly intervals.

Generated by immunoSEQ multiplex PCR, the TCRdb table keeps only in-frame clones and is missing some. The sample carries 75,000 to 85,000 clones, 80% to 90% recorded once. The time point: after dendritic cell vaccination, including at tumor progression/relapse. Fresh-frozen tumor tissue and more than two years of survival data were available for all. None of the glioblastoma patients had an isocitrate dehydrogenase mutation. The germline V gene encodes CDR1 SGHRS and CDR2 YFSETQ. V was clipped by 4 bases and J by 1 base, with 13 bases between them. CDR3 length equals 15 residues. The chain combines TRBV5-1 with TRBJ2-3; weak D call: TRBD2 (7 bases). The material was blood, obtained after dendritic cell vaccination. The sequence derives from a human donor with glioblastoma. The CDR3 DNA reads TGCGCCAGCAGCCCCCCCGGGGGGCGCACAGATACGCAGTATTTT. It codes for CASSPPGGRTDTQYF.